These 32 T cell receptor beta chains came from one sample sequenced in a study of blood T cell repertoires in COVID-19. Produced via immunoSEQ multiplex PCR; TCRdb's table is partial and in-frame only. Of about 100,000 clones in the sample, approximately 86% were seen once. The sequenced sample consisted of PBMCs or T cells enriched from blood (not recorded which). These receptors all stem from a woman aged 45 to 65 who had recovered from COVID-19.

CDR3 nucleotide sequence: TGTGCCAGCAGCTTAACAGGATTAAACACTGAAGCTTTCTTT. Protein: CASSLTGLNTEAFF. The chain carries TRBV7-9 and TRBJ1-1; the D gene is possibly TRBD1 (5 bases). Germline V gene lookup returns CDR1 SEHNR and CDR2 FQNEAQ (reference sequence). This CDR3 region has 14 residues. The ends were cut back, 2 bases at V and 2 bases at J, with 9 bases in the middle. Variable domain in full (rest from reference TRBV7-9 and TRBJ1-1): DTGVSQNPRHKITKRGQNVTFRCDPISEHNRLYWYRQTLGQGPEFLTYFQNEAQLEKSRLLSDRFSAERPKGSFSTLEIQRTEQGDSAMYLCASSLTGLNTEAFFGQGTRLTVV.

J is TRBJ2-2 and V is TRBV7-3, with 9 bases lining up with TRBD2. J gave up 5 bases and V 1 base, and 5 bases lay outside the gene matches. CDR1 and CDR2 from the germline V gene are SGHTA and FQGTGA. The CDR3 consists of 16 residues. The CDR3 sequence: CASSLNLGLATGELFF. The CDR3 coding sequence is TGTGCCAGCAGCTTAAATCTAGGACTAGCGACCGGGGAGCTGTTTTTT.

J is TRBJ2-7 and V is TRBV28; 7 bases align to TRBD1. V shed 4 bases and J 6 bases; nucleotides not matched to a gene: 3. The CDR3 loop spans 12 amino acids. Germline lookup yields CDR1 MDHEN and CDR2 SYDVKM. The CDR3 region is CASSYRGSEQYF. The DNA for the CDR3 is TGTGCCAGCAGTTACAGGGGATCCGAGCAGTACTTC.

The chain links TRBV10-1 to TRBJ1-1, with a weak D call TRBD1 (6 bases). The germline V gene has CDR1 WNHNN and CDR2 SYGVQD (reference sequence). With 0 bases removed from V and 5 bases from J, the gap between germline ends came to 16 bases. The CDR3 consists of 16 residues. The CDR3 DNA follows: TGCGCCAGCAGTGAGTCCTTAACCGGGACACGGACTGAAGCTTTCTTT. Protein: CASSESLTGTRTEAFF.

The V gene is TRBV6-5, the J gene TRBJ2-1, with D possibly being TRBD1 (6 bases). The germline V and J ends were trimmed by 7 bases and 4 bases, with 8 bases remaining between them. Germline loops: CDR1 MNHEY, CDR2 SVGAGI. The CDR3 spans 12 residues. The CDR3 DNA is TGTGCCAGCAATCAGGGGTACAATGAGCAGTTCTTC. Protein: CASNQGYNEQFF.

This clone was seen a few times. The genes are TRBV21-1 and TRBJ1-5; TRBD1, the D gene given by the table, was not confirmed from the DNA. TRBV21-1 is a pseudogene segment. This CDR3 has 16 residues. The CDR3 DNA reads TGTGCCAGCAAAGACAGGGTCTTAGCGTCGGGTCAGCCCCAGCATTTT. Translation gives CASKDRVLASGQPQHF.

The gene calls are TRBV4-1 and TRBJ2-7; 8 positions agree with TRBD2. In germline, CDR1 is MGHRA, CDR2 YSYEKL. Unmatched junction bases numbered 9, after V lost 2 bases and J lost 6 bases. The CDR3 is 15 amino acids. As DNA, the CDR3 is TGCGCCAGCAGCCAAACCGGGACTAGTGCTACCGAGCAGTACTTC. Its translation is CASSQTGTSATEQYF.

The sample holds one count of this clone. The J gene is TRBJ2-5, the V gene TRBV3-1 (or the pseudogene TRBV3-2); TRBD2 matches at 11 bases. Per germline, CDR1 LGHDT and CDR2 YNNKEL (reference sequence). The CDR3 totals 16 residues. Unmatched junction bases numbered 9, after V lost 4 bases and J lost 5 bases. The DNA for the CDR3 is TGTGCCAGCAGCCGGGCTAGCGGGAGGATTGGGGAGACCCAGTACTTC. The encoded protein is CASSRASGRIGETQYF.

The chain combines TRBV5-1 with TRBJ2-7; 9 bases agree with TRBD2. Per germline, CDR1 SGHRS and CDR2 YFSETQ. This CDR3 has 15 amino acids. The junction had 7 bases not matched to a gene; V was cut back by 0 bases and J by 6 bases. CDR3 sequence (DNA): TGCGCCAGCAGCTTGGCGGGCGGGAGGGCCTCCGAGCAGTACTTC. Protein: CASSLAGGRASEQYF.

Points on this clone: The same CDR3 is also encoded by other DNA sequences in this sample. The chain recombines TRBV7-9 with TRBJ1-4; the D gene is possibly TRBD1 (6 bases). The V end lost 2 bases, the J end lost 5 bases, and 9 bases lay between the germline ends. Germline V gives CDR1 SEHNR, CDR2 FQNEAQ (reference sequence). The CDR3 extends over 14 amino acids. CDR3 sequence: CASSLRTENEKLFF. As DNA, the CDR3 is TGTGCCAGCAGCTTACGGACAGAAAATGAAAAACTGTTTTTT.

The chain is built from TRBV9 and TRBJ2-3; 7 positions match TRBD1. CDR1 is SGDLS and CDR2 is YYNGEE in the germline V gene. V trimming: 0 bases; J trimming: 0 bases; junction bases outside the gene matches: 1. The CDR3 contains 15 residues. The CDR3 DNA sequence: TGTGCCAGCAGCGTAGGGGACAGCAGCACAGATACGCAGTATTTT. Translation: CASSVGDSSTDTQYF.

V and J are TRBV7-9 and TRBJ2-2; a possible D gene is TRBD1 (5 bases). The V end lost 3 bases, the J end lost 7 bases, and 12 bases lay between the germline ends. The CDR3 is 14 amino acids. Germline values: CDR1 SEHNR, CDR2 FQNEAQ (reference sequence). CDR3 in DNA: TGTGCCAGCAGCTTTTCCAGGGCTGACGGGGAGCTGTTTTTT. Protein: CASSFSRADGELFF.

The V and J genes are TRBV19 and TRBJ2-5; the match to TRBD2 covers 7 bases. V trimming: 4 bases; J trimming: 5 bases; junction bases outside the gene matches: 4. This CDR3 has 13 residues. Germline lookup yields CDR1 LNHDA and CDR2 SQIVND (reference sequence). CDR3 sequence reads: CASSTTSTETQYF. The CDR3 DNA reads as TGTGCCAGTAGTACGACTAGCACGGAGACCCAGTACTTC.

This sequence joins TRBV10-1 and TRBJ2-1; 8 nucleotides agree with TRBD2. CDR3 size: 14 residues. The J segment lost 5 bases and the V segment lost 7 bases, leaving 7 bases of the junction unmatched. The germline CDR1 and CDR2 sequences are WNHNN and SYGVQD (reference sequence). DNA for the CDR3: TGCGCCAGCAATCCCGGGACTAGTCACAATGAGCAGTTCTTC. This translates into CASNPGTSHNEQFF.

V gene TRBV11-2 combines with J gene TRBJ1-2; 8 bases align to TRBD1. The V and J ends lost 0 bases and 7 bases, in that order; junction bases with no gene match: 13. Germline V CDR1 and CDR2: SGHAT, FQNNGV. CDR3 size: 17 residues. CDR3 residues: CASSLDLGTGASFGYTF. The CDR3 DNA follows: TGTGCCAGCAGCTTAGATCTAGGGACAGGAGCTTCCTTTGGCTACACCTTC.

The chain carries TRBV15 and TRBJ2-3, with 7 nucleotides matching TRBD2. The CDR3 runs to 17 residues. Germline trimming cut 1 base from V and 2 bases from J; bases unmatched to any gene: 9. Germline lookup yields CDR1 LNHNV and CDR2 YYDKDF (reference sequence). The CDR3 nucleotides are TGTGCCACCAGCAGAGGCGCGGGAGAGGTATTCACAGATACGCAGTATTTT. Residues: CATSRGAGEVFTDTQYF. Full variable domain (rest looked up from reference TRBV15 and TRBJ2-3): DAMVIQNPRYQVTQFGKPVTLSCSQTLNHNVMYWYQQKSSQAPKLLFHYYDKDFNNEADTPDNFQSRRPNTSFCFLDIRSPGLGDTAMYLCATSRGAGEVFTDTQYFGPGTRLTVL.

V and J are TRBV29-1 and TRBJ2-7; D is possibly TRBD2 (5 bases). The V end was cut by 3 bases, the J end by 6 bases, with 15 bases between. Germline assignment: CDR1 SQVTM and CDR2 ANQGSEA. The CDR3 contains 13 residues. Written as DNA, the CDR3 is TGCAGCGTTGACGGGGTGAATAGCTCCGAGCAGTACTTC. Translation: CSVDGVNSSEQYF.

This chain's CDR3 is CASSEEGARDTQYF. The CDR3 nucleotides read TGCGCCAGCAGTGAGGAGGGGGCCCGAGATACGCAGTATTTT. J is TRBJ2-3 and V is TRBV10-1, with 7 bases lining up with TRBD1. V lost 2 bases and J lost 5; bases outside the gene matches: 4. CDR1 is WNHNN, CDR2 SYGVQD, per germline (reference sequence). The CDR3 sequence is 14 residues long.

The rearrangement links TRBV24-1 to TRBJ1-5, with D unclear. Per the germline V gene, CDR1 is KGHDR and CDR2 is SFDVKD. V lost 4 bases and J 0 bases, leaving 12 bases between the germline ends. CDR3 length equals 16 residues. CDR3 in DNA: TGTGCCACCAGTGACCCCCTAGTGTATAGCAATCAGCCCCAGCATTTT. It codes for CATSDPLVYSNQPQHF.

This sequence joins TRBV28 and TRBJ2-2; TRBD2 matches 8 bases. V shed 5 bases, J shed 6 bases, and the junction held 5 bases outside the gene matches. Per the germline V gene, CDR1 is MDHEN and CDR2 is SYDVKM. The CDR3 loop spans 14 amino acids. This CDR3 reads CASSKDGGAGELFF. CDR3 in DNA: TGTGCCAGCAGTAAGGACGGGGGGGCCGGGGAGCTGTTTTTT.

This clone was observed a single time. J is TRBJ2-7 and V is TRBV7-9; 8 bases fit TRBD1. This CDR3 region has 12 residues. Germline CDR1 and CDR2: SEHNR and FQNEAQ (reference sequence). J was trimmed by 5 bases and V by 10 bases; bases with no gene match: 7. The CDR3 nucleotides read TGTGCCAACCCTGGACAGGGCCACGAGCAGTACTTC. Protein: CANPGQGHEQYF.

The chain has TRBV3-1 (or the pseudogene TRBV3-2) and TRBJ2-1; 9 positions match TRBD1. CDR3 length: 13 amino acids. Germline values: CDR1 LGHDT, CDR2 YNNKEL (reference sequence). Trimming at V came to 1 base and at J to 14 bases, leaving 6 bases not matched to a gene. CDR3 amino acids: CASSQGQGGFKFF. CDR3 bases: TGTGCCAGCAGCCAAGGACAGGGGGGGTTTAAGTTCTTC.

The J gene is TRBJ2-3, the V gene TRBV6-5; D ambiguous. Germline lookup yields CDR1 MNHEY and CDR2 SVGAGI. The germline V and J ends were trimmed by 6 bases and 4 bases, with 14 bases remaining between them. This CDR3 is built from 14 residues. The CDR3 sequence: CASSRLLVADTQYF. In DNA, the CDR3 is TGTGCCAGCAGCCGCCTTCTAGTGGCAGATACGCAGTATTTT.

The V call is TRBV28, the J call TRBJ1-2; D gene ambiguous. The CDR3 has 11 residues. V was trimmed by 11 bases and J by 4 bases, leaving 11 bases between them. CDR1 and CDR2 (germline): MDHEN, SYDVKM. The CDR3 reads CAVQQLYGYTF. The CDR3 DNA follows: TGTGCCGTACAGCAGCTCTATGGCTACACCTTC.

The chain has TRBV18 and TRBJ1-6; the D is unclear. This CDR3 comprises 13 residues. Per germline, CDR1 KGHSH and CDR2 LQKENI. Trimming took off 0 bases at V and 7 bases at J, with 4 bases between the two ends. The CDR3 is CASSPPTNSPLHF. CDR3 coding DNA: TGTGCCAGCTCACCACCTACAAATTCACCCCTCCACTTT.

The chain couples TRBV19 to TRBJ1-3; no reliable D call. The V end was cut by 3 bases, the J end by 5 bases, with 20 bases between. Germline loops: CDR1 LNHDA, CDR2 SQIVND (reference sequence). The CDR3 contains 17 residues. In nucleotides, the CDR3 is TGTGCCAGTAGTATGAGTCGGGAGAGGACTCTTCGAAACACCATATATTTT. Its protein is CASSMSRERTLRNTIYF.

This clone was seen a handful of times. V is TRBV30 and J is TRBJ1-6; D is uncertain. This CDR3 has 18 residues. Germline V lookup: CDR1 GTSNPN, CDR2 SVGIG (reference sequence). With 0 bases removed from V and 0 bases from J, the gap between germline ends came to 15 bases. In DNA form, the CDR3 reads TGTGCCTGGAGTGTACATGAGGGTTCTAGCTCCTATAATTCACCCCTCCACTTT. It encodes CAWSVHEGSSSYNSPLHF.

Concerning this clone: An end of the junction does not agree with germline; a read error may underlie this. The CDR3 here is CASSPQGEVEKLFF. The CDR3 nucleotides read TGTGCCAGCTCGCCACAGGGAGAGGTTGAAAAACTGTTTTTT. The gene calls are TRBV18 and TRBJ1-4, with TRBD1 as a possible D gene (6 bases). Germline CDR1 and CDR2: KGHSH and LQKENI. This CDR3 has 14 residues.

The rearrangement joins TRBV30 to TRBJ1-6, with TRBD1 matching 8 bases. V was clipped by 7 bases and J by 8 bases; unmatched bases: 4. CDR1 GTSNPN and CDR2 SVGIG come from the germline V gene (reference sequence). The length of the CDR3 is 12 residues. The CDR3 nucleotides read TGTGCCTCACAGGGGGAGGATTCACCCCTCCACTTT. Translation gives CASQGEDSPLHF.

The chain has TRBV5-1 and TRBJ1-1; D is unclear. CDR3 length: 14 amino acids. V was shortened by 3 bases and J by 0 bases, with 9 bases between the two germline ends. Germline V gene lookup returns CDR1 SGHRS and CDR2 YFSETQ. This chain's CDR3 is CASSSITVNTEAFF. Here the CDR3 DNA reads TGCGCCAGCAGCTCAATAACAGTGAACACTGAAGCTTTCTTT.

This chain uses TRBV4-1 with TRBJ2-7; possibly TRBD2 for D (6 bases). Germline CDR1 and CDR2: MGHRA and YSYEKL. Trimming cost V 2 bases and J 3 bases, with 11 bases left between them. This CDR3 has 14 residues. CDR3 sequence: CASSQLRGGYEQYF. The CDR3 coding sequence is TGCGCCAGCAGCCAATTGAGGGGAGGCTACGAGCAGTACTTC.

The chain carries TRBV18 and TRBJ1-1, with D maybe TRBD1 (6 bases). Trimming pared 2 bases from V and 1 base from J, leaving 8 bases between. Germline loops: CDR1 KGHSH, CDR2 LQKENI. This CDR3 is 14 amino acids long. The CDR3 region is CASSPNRENTEAFF. CDR3 bases: TGTGCCAGCTCACCAAACAGGGAGAACACTGAAGCTTTCTTT.